This is a list of T cell receptor beta chains from one sample in a study of immune characterization of retroperitoneal liposarcoma. TCRdb analysed the PCR reads with MiXCR anew, one entry per CDR3 protein. The data contain around 12,000 distinct CDR3 sequences, approximately 26% of them singletons. Sequences were obtained from tumor tissue. The receptors stem from a male donor with retroperitoneal liposarcoma. CDR3s include the opening cysteine and the closing phenylalanine or tryptophan. The D gene is left open where the match is weak. Size is omitted from some rows. Given values are once, few, many or a class for expanded clones.

v_gene	abundance	j_gene	d_gene	CDR3aa	CDR3nt
TRBV6-1	many	TRBJ1-5	NA	CASRGWREGNQPQHF	TGTGCCAGCAGAGGGTGGCGGGAGGGCAATCAGCCCCAGCATTTT
TRBV6-1	NA	TRBJ2-3	NA	CASTEGSGGGTDTQYF	TGTGCCAGCACCGAAGGGTCAGGGGGGGGCACAGATACGCAGTATTTT
TRBV11-2	few	TRBJ2-5	NA	CASSFGEAYNEQYF	TGTGCCAGCAGCTTCGGGGAGGCCTACAATGAGCAGTACTTC
TRBV6-1	many	TRBJ2-7	TRBD1	CASSALGTGIYNEQYF	TGTGCCAGCAGCGCTTTAGGGACAGGGATATACAATGAGCAGTACTTC
TRBV10-2	NA	TRBJ2-7	NA	CASRQGPSSYNEQYF	TGCGCCAGCAGACAGGGCCCTAGCTCCTACAATGAGCAGTACTTC
TRBV24-1	NA	TRBJ2-5	TRBD2	CATSEPGLAGGQTYNEQYF	TGTGCCACCAGTGAACCGGGACTAGCGGGAGGGCAGACCTACAATGAGCAGTACTTC
TRBV7-2	NA	TRBJ2-5	NA	CASSPNRGETQYF	TGTGCCAGCAGCCCCAATAGGGGAGAGACCCAGTACTTC
TRBV11-2	few	TRBJ1-4	NA	CASSLGGEKLFF	TGTGCCAGCAGCCTAGGGGGAGAAAAACTGTTTTTT
TRBV27	many	TRBJ2-4	NA	CASSVQRNRNEQYF	TGTGCCAGCAGCGTGCAAAGGAATCGGAATGAGCAGTACTTC
TRBV5-6	many	TRBJ2-3	TRBD2	CASSGGGADTQYF	TGTGCCAGCTCCGGCGGGGGGGCAGATACGCAGTATTTT
TRBV6-1	NA	TRBJ1-2	TRBD1	CARRTGFYGYTF	TGTGCCAGAAGGACAGGATTCTATGGCTACACCTTC
TRBV10-3	few	TRBJ2-1	TRBD2	CAISDRGLAANNEQFF	TGTGCCATCAGTGATAGGGGACTAGCGGCGAACAATGAGCAGTTCTTC
TRBV5-3	NA	TRBJ2-3	TRBD2	CASSSRAGATDTQYF	TGTGCCAGCAGCTCGCGAGCGGGAGCCACAGATACGCAGTATTTT
TRBV7-6	NA	TRBJ1-1	NA	CASSLEVNTEAFF	TGTGCCAGCAGCTTAGAGGTGAACACTGAAGCTTTCTTT
TRBV12-5	medium-sized	TRBJ2-5	NA	CASGLLSGVKETQYF	TGTGCTAGTGGTTTGTTATCAGGGGTGAAGGAGACCCAGTACTTC
TRBV7-7	many	TRBJ2-3	NA	CASSRGYTDTQYF	TGTGCTAGCAGCCGGGGTTACACAGATACGCAGTATTTT
TRBV12-3/TRBV12-4	many	TRBJ2-5	NA	CASSLVPGEQYF	TGTGCCAGCAGTTTAGTGCCGGGGGAGCAGTACTTC
TRBV7-2	NA	TRBJ2-3	NA	CASKRRAGSTDTQYF	TGTGCCAGCAAAAGGAGGGCCGGGAGCACAGATACGCAGTATTTT
TRBV7-2	many	TRBJ1-1	NA	CASSLFVRVTEAFF	TGTGCCAGCAGCTTATTTGTCAGGGTAACTGAAGCTTTCTTT
TRBV7-3	few	TRBJ2-7	TRBD2	CASSLRSTSGGGNEQYF	TGTGCCAGCAGCTTAAGGTCGACTAGCGGGGGGGGGAATGAGCAGTACTTC
TRBV7-8	NA	TRBJ1-2	NA	CASSHLGGLGYTF	TGTGCCAGCAGCCACCTTGGGGGGCTTGGCTACACCTTC
TRBV7-2	medium-sized	TRBJ2-7	NA	CASSLDGGLYNEQYF	TGTGCCAGCAGCTTAGACGGGGGCCTGTACAATGAGCAGTACTTC
TRBV19	few	TRBJ2-7	NA	CASSGLYEQYF	TGTGCCAGTAGTGGACTCTACGAGCAGTACTTC
TRBV12-3/TRBV12-4	NA	TRBJ2-1	NA	CASSFVNYNEQFF	TGTGCCAGCAGTTTTGTGAACTACAATGAGCAGTTCTTC
TRBV27	NA	TRBJ2-1	TRBD1	CASRLGQGGLNEQFF	TGTGCCAGCAGGCTGGGACAGGGCGGCCTCAATGAGCAGTTCTTC
TRBV6-1	many	TRBJ2-7	TRBD1	CASSYFPTGVSHEQYF	TGTGCCAGCAGTTATTTTCCGACAGGGGTCTCTCACGAGCAGTACTTC
TRBV12-3/TRBV12-4	many	TRBJ2-1	NA	CASSPGRGVSYEQFF	TGTGCCAGCAGTCCCGGCAGGGGGGTATCCTACGAGCAGTTCTTC
TRBV12-3/TRBV12-4	few	TRBJ2-1	NA	CASSPSYLGRRSYNEQFF	TGTGCCAGCAGTCCCTCTTATTTGGGAAGGAGGTCCTACAATGAGCAGTTCTTC
TRBV6-1	NA	TRBJ1-1	NA	CATAGAGKGDTEAFF	TGTGCCACCGCCGGGGCCGGCAAGGGGGACACTGAAGCTTTCTTT
TRBV6-1	NA	TRBJ2-1	TRBD1	CASKETGGIETQFF	TGTGCCAGCAAGGAGACAGGGGGCATAGAGACCCAGTTCTTC
TRBV6-6	few	TRBJ1-1	NA	CASSYFQGSPEAFF	TGTGCCAGCAGTTACTTCCAGGGCTCCCCTGAAGCTTTCTTT
TRBV7-2	few	TRBJ2-2	TRBD1	CASSSPRTGIFTGELFF	TGTGCCAGCAGCTCCCCCCGGACAGGGATTTTTACCGGGGAGCTGTTTTTT
TRBV6-8	NA	TRBJ2-3	TRBD1	CASSTGGTGLTDTQYF	TGTGCCAGCAGTACCGGGGGGACAGGGCTCACAGATACGCAGTATTTT
TRBV12-3/TRBV12-4	NA	TRBJ2-5	TRBD1	CASSFYRGQETQYF	TGTGCCAGCAGTTTTTACAGGGGCCAAGAGACCCAGTACTTC
TRBV6-1	many	TRBJ2-1	TRBD2	CASRQIAGEIQETQFF	TGTGCCAGCAGACAAATAGCGGGAGAGATCCAAGAGACCCAGTTCTTC
TRBV12-3/TRBV12-4	many	TRBJ2-7	TRBD1	CASSPTSYQGASEQYF	TGTGCCAGCAGTCCCACCTCTTATCAGGGGGCCAGCGAGCAGTACTTC
TRBV7-2	once	TRBJ2-1	NA	CASSYRDFGYEQFF	TGTGCCAGCAGCTACCGGGACTTTGGATACGAGCAGTTCTTC
TRBV6-1	many	TRBJ1-2	TRBD1	CASTRRQGETHGYTF	TGTGCCAGCACCCGAAGACAGGGGGAAACGCATGGCTACACCTTC
TRBV6-1	medium-sized	TRBJ2-1	NA	CASSTGHTLYEQFF	TGTGCCAGCAGTACCGGACATACCCTCTACGAGCAGTTCTTC
TRBV10-3	many	TRBJ2-3	NA	CAISPLAGASTDTQYF	TGTGCCATCTCCCCCCTGGCGGGGGCCAGCACAGATACGCAGTATTTT
TRBV12-3/TRBV12-4	medium-sized	TRBJ2-5	TRBD2	CASSSERGGGDEQYF	TGTGCCAGCAGTTCCGAGCGGGGGGGGGGCGATGAGCAGTACTTC
TRBV27	NA	TRBJ2-3	NA	CASSLGRWHTDTQYF	TGTGCCAGCAGTTTAGGGAGGTGGCACACAGATACGCAGTATTTT
TRBV6-1	NA	TRBJ2-1	NA	CASSENNEQFF	TGTGCCAGCAGTGAGAACAATGAGCAGTTCTTC
TRBV7-6	many	TRBJ1-1	NA	CASSLEVGNTEAFF	TGTGCCAGCAGCTTAGAGGTGGGGAACACTGAAGCTTTCTTT
TRBV6-1	few	TRBJ1-2	NA	CASSPGANYGYTF	TGTGCCAGCTCTCCCGGGGCGAACTATGGCTACACCTTC
TRBV6-5	NA	TRBJ2-7	NA	CASSYEGDEQYF	TGTGCCAGCAGTTACGAAGGAGATGAGCAGTACTTC
TRBV11-3	NA	TRBJ2-3	NA	CASSPGGGSPDTQYF	TGTGCCAGCAGCCCGGGGGGCGGGAGCCCAGATACGCAGTATTTT
TRBV6-5	NA	TRBJ1-5	TRBD1	CASRPGQGGDSNQPQHF	TGTGCCAGCAGGCCCGGACAGGGGGGAGATAGCAATCAGCCCCAGCATTTT
TRBV27	NA	TRBJ2-2	TRBD1	CASKRTGVFTGELFF	TGTGCCAGCAAAAGAACAGGGGTGTTCACCGGGGAGCTGTTTTTT
TRBV6-1	many	TRBJ1-6	NA	CASSERGRNSPLHF	TGTGCCAGCAGTGAACGGGGGCGGAATTCACCCCTCCACTTT
TRBV5-6	NA	TRBJ2-7	TRBD2	CASSLGTSGLGGVEQYF	TGTGCCAGCAGCTTGGGGACTAGCGGCCTAGGGGGGGTCGAGCAGTACTTC
TRBV12-3/TRBV12-4	few	TRBJ2-1	TRBD2	CASSFRSGRTYNEQFF	TGTGCCAGCAGTTTTAGATCCGGGAGGACCTACAATGAGCAGTTCTTC
TRBV6-6	NA	TRBJ2-3	NA	CASSYSTREPTDTQYF	TGTGCCAGCAGTTACTCTACTCGGGAACCCACAGATACGCAGTATTTT
TRBV6-5	NA	TRBJ2-7	NA	CASSVFSGNEQYF	TGTGCCAGCAGTGTTTTTTCGGGGAACGAGCAGTACTTC
TRBV11-3	NA	TRBJ2-1	NA	CASSLTYQETQFF	TGTGCCAGCAGCTTAACCTACCAAGAGACCCAGTTCTTC
TRBV12-3/TRBV12-4	medium-sized	TRBJ2-3	NA	CASSTKGSTDTQYF	TGTGCCAGCAGTACAAAGGGGAGCACAGATACGCAGTATTTT
TRBV7-3	NA	TRBJ1-2	NA	CASSLAFGQTYGYTF	TGTGCCAGCAGCTTAGCGTTTGGACAGACCTATGGCTACACCTTC
TRBV10-2	few	TRBJ1-2	NA	CASSDTGKGGYTF	TGCGCCAGCAGTGATACAGGGAAGGGTGGCTACACCTTC
TRBV7-2	large	TRBJ2-7	TRBD2	CASSLTSGSAEQYF	TGTGCCAGCAGCTTAACTAGCGGGAGTGCCGAGCAGTACTTC
TRBV11-2	NA	TRBJ2-7	NA	CASRFTGTPSSYNEQYF	TGTGCCAGCAGATTTACCGGGACACCGAGCTCCTACAATGAGCAGTACTTC